Below, one T cell receptor beta chain is given with its context. The antigen is unknown. This sample was taken from a study of T cell responses to AZD1222 COVID-19 vaccine. Study-wide points: Seropositivity was recorded at baseline in only 6 or 7 AZD1222 recipients. Spike-specific TCR breadth and depth grew following two AZD1222 doses.

Repertoires were generated with immunoSEQ multiplex PCR, while TCRdb's copy carries only in-frame clones and drops some. Here the sample spans 100,000 to 120,000 clones, about nine tenths being singletons. The CDR3 covers 12 residues. Trimming removed 4 bases at V and 2 bases at J, with 5 bases between. The V gene's germline CDR1 is MNHEY and CDR2 SVGAGI. This TCR derives from an adult in good health. Material: peripheral blood, obtained on day 0 of AZD1222 vaccination. This chain links TRBV6-5 with TRBJ1-1; D is ambiguous. CDR3 residues: CASSLQNTEAFF. In DNA, the CDR3 is TGTGCCAGCAGTTTACAAAACACTGAAGCTTTCTTT.